This entry lists 2 T cell receptor beta chains sequenced from one sample in a study of CD8 T cells in ankylosing spondylitis. From the 5' RACE reads, TCRdb called clonotypes with MiXCR, one entry per CDR3 protein. Counted here are about 310,000 distinct CDR3 sequences, around 20% occurring once; the ten biggest clones make up roughly 4%. The sequenced material came from blood, either unsorted or a sorted T cell fraction (not recorded which). Source of these receptors: a female donor with ankylosing spondylitis or in good health (not recorded which).

The chain joins TRBV9 to TRBJ2-3, with D possibly matching TRBD2 (5 bases). The CDR3 is made up of 15 amino acids. The ends were cut back, 3 bases at V and 5 bases at J, with 16 bases in the middle. CDR1 and CDR2 (germline): SGDLS, YYNGEE. The CDR3 loop is CASSAELGEGDTQYF. The CDR3, as DNA: TGTGCCAGCAGCGCAGAACTAGGAGAAGGAGATACGCAGTATTTT.

This sequence joins TRBV7-9 and TRBJ1-2; tentative D call: TRBD1 (6 bases). Germline V gene data show CDR1 as SEHNR and CDR2 as FQNEAQ (reference sequence). The CDR3 is 14 residues long. Trimming stripped 5 bases from V and 8 bases from J, with 18 bases between. The CDR3, as DNA: TGTGCCAGCAGCCTACAGGGATCTGAACGCGGCTACACCTTC. Encoded protein: CASSLQGSERGYTF.